This T cell receptor (beta chain) was observed in a study of vaccination and CD4 T cells after COVID-19. Study details: At a median approximately 76 days (range 14 to 241) after dose two, post-vaccine samples were obtained.

Treatment reported: approximately 9-day PBMC culture with coronavirus spike peptide pools or control peptides (ViraFEST assay). IL-2 (around 9.1 IU/ml) and peptide pools (approximately 9.2 ug/ml) were added to cultures of approximately 2 million PBMCs per well. Losses at the gene ends were 0 bases for V and 5 bases for J; bases not matched to a gene: 8. In germline, CDR1 is DFQATT, CDR2 SNEGSKA (reference sequence). The CDR3 spans 16 residues. Researchers used the Oncomine TCR Beta short-read assay to sequence DNA from cultured CD4+ T cells. A single record per CDR3 protein comes from TCRdb applying MiXCR to the PCR reads. The table has under 5,500 distinct CDR3 sequences, roughly 77% seen once; the top ten hold roughly 49%. Only one count was recorded for this clonotype. Its specificity is not known.

Specimen: CD4+ T cells from blood, cultured in vitro. The TCR sequence derives from a human donor who had recovered from COVID-19. The V and J genes are TRBV20-1 and TRBJ1-5; 9 bases align to TRBD1. CDR3 amino acids: CSARDPGQGRDQPQHF. The CDR3 DNA reads as TGCAGTGCTAGAGATCCGGGACAGGGAAGAGATCAGCCCCAGCATTTT.